The 5 T cell receptor beta chains below were found in one sample sequenced in a study of blood T cell repertoires in COVID-19. Assay used: immunoSEQ multiplex PCR; TCRdb lists only in-frame clones, some missing. Of over 100,000 clones in the sample, roughly 86% were seen once. Input material: peripheral blood. The receptors shown here come from a man aged 40-49 years with acute or convalescent COVID-19.

This chain joins TRBV4-2 and TRBJ2-1, with D hard to call. The V end lost 3 bases, the J end lost 9 bases, and 9 bases lay between the germline ends. This CDR3 has 12 amino acids. Germline V CDR1 and CDR2: LGHNA, YNFKEQ. The CDR3 loop reads CASSQRAREQFF. The CDR3 DNA reads TGTGCCAGCAGCCAGCGCGCGCGTGAGCAGTTCTTC.

The rearrangement uses TRBV30 and TRBJ1-1; TRBD1 might be the D (5 bases). V dropped 3 bases and J dropped 8 bases, with 16 bases sitting between them. CDR1 is GTSNPN, CDR2 SVGIG, per germline (reference sequence). The CDR3 length is 13 residues. CDR3 residues: CAWSTRGSQEAFF. The CDR3 DNA reads TGTGCCTGGAGCACAAGGGGCAGCCAAGAAGCTTTCTTT.

The chain uses TRBV3-1 (or the pseudogene TRBV3-2) and TRBJ2-5; no clear D. Germline lookup yields CDR1 LGHDT and CDR2 YNNKEL (reference sequence). The V end was cut by 1 base, the J end by 1 base, with 7 bases between. The CDR3 has 14 amino acids. The CDR3 protein is CASSQAQFQETQYF. Here the CDR3 DNA reads TGTGCCAGCAGCCAAGCCCAGTTCCAAGAGACCCAGTACTTC.

The V gene is TRBV27, the J gene TRBJ1-1; weak D call: TRBD1 (5 bases). CDR1 is MNHEY, CDR2 SMNVEV, per germline (reference sequence). This CDR3 spans 15 amino acids. With 7 bases removed from V and 4 bases from J, the gap between germline ends came to 19 bases. Here the CDR3 reads CASTRQGTVGTEAFF. CDR3 coding DNA: TGTGCCAGCACCAGGCAGGGCACAGTGGGCACTGAAGCTTTCTTT.

The count of this clone is one. J is TRBJ2-2 and V is TRBV9; a weak D match, TRBD1 (6 bases). The CDR3 is made up of 15 amino acids. The germline V and J ends were trimmed by 4 bases and 6 bases, with 16 bases remaining between them. Germline-derived CDR1 and CDR2 are SGDLS and YYNGEE. This chain's CDR3 is CASSHRIQGSGELFF. In DNA form, the CDR3 reads TGTGCCAGCAGCCACCGGATACAGGGTTCCGGGGAGCTGTTTTTT.